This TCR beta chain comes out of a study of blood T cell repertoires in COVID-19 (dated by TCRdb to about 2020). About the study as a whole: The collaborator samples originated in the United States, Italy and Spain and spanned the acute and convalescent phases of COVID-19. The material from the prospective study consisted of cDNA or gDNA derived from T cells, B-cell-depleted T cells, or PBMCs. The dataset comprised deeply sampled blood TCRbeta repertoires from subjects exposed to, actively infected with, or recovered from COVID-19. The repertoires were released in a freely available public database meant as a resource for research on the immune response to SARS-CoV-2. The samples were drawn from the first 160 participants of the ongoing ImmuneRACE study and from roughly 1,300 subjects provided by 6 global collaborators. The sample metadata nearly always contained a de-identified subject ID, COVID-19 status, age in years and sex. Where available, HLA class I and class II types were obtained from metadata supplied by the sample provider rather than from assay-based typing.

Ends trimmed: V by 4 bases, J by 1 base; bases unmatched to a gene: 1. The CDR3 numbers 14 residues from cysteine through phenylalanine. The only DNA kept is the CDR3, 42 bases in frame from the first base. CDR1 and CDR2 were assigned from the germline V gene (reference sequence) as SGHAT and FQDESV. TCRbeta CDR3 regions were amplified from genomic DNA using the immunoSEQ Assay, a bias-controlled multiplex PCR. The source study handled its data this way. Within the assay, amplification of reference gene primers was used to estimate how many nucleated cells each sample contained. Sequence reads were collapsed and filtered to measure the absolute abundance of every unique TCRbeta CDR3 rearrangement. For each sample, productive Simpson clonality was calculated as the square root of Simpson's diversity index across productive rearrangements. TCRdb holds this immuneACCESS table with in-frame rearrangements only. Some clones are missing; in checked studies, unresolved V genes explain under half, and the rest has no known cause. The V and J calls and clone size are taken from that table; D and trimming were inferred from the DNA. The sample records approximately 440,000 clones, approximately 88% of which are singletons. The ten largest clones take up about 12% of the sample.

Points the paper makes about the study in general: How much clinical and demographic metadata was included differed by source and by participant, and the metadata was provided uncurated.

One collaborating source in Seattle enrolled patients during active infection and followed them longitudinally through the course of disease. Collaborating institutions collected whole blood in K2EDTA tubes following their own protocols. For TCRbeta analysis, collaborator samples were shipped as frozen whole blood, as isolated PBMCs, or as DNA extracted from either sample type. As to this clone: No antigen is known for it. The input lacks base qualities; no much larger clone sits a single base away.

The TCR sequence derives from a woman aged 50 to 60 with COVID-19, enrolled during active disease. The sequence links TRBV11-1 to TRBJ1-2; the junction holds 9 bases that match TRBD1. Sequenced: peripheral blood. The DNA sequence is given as TGTGCCAGCAGCTCGGACAGGGGTAACTATGGCTACACCTTC. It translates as CASSSDRGNYGYTF.